This TCR beta chain was sequenced in a study of T cells in Graves' hyperthyroidism and ophthalmopathy. A word on this clonotype: No antigen is known for it.

Study-wide findings and caveats: Within blood appeared most thyroid clonotypes that had expanded above 0.001.

RNA transcripts served as the template for amplifying TCR beta CDR3 regions. With the HTBI primer set, the TCR CDR3 went through a first round of RT-PCR. TCRdb processed the multiplex PCR reads anew with MiXCR; each CDR3 protein has one entry. This sample has about 600,000 distinct CDR3 sequences, with about a sixth found just once. The source is a woman in her forties with Graves' ophthalmopathy. Material: blood.

The DNA for the CDR3 is TGTGCCAGCTTTAGGACAGGGACCTCAGATACGCAGTATTTT. It is translated as CASFRTGTSDTQYF. J is TRBJ2-3 and V is TRBV12-3 or TRBV12-4; TRBD1 aligns across 8 bases. This CDR3 region has 14 residues. V lost 8 bases and J lost 4; bases outside the gene matches: 8.